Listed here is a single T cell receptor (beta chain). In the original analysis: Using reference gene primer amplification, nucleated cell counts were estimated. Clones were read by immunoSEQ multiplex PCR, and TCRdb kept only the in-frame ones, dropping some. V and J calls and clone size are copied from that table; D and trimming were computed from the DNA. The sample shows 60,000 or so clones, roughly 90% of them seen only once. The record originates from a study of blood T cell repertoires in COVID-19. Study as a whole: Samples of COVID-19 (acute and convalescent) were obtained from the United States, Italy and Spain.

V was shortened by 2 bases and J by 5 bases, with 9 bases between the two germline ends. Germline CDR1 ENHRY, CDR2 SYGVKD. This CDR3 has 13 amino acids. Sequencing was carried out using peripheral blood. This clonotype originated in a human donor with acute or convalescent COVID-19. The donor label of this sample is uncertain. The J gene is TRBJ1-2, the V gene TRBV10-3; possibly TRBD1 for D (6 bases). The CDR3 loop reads CAISEGRGYGYTF. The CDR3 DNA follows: TGTGCCATCAGTGAGGGCAGGGGATATGGCTACACCTTC.